The following is a T cell receptor beta chain sequence with its context. There is no known antigen for this receptor. No much larger clone is present one base from it, and per-base qualities are unavailable. Around 0.45 micrograms of biopsy DNA per sample were submitted for commercial TCRB immunosequencing. A two-step, amplification bias-controlled multiplex PCR was used by Adaptive Biotechnology to amplify CDR3 regions from genomic DNA. In the first PCR, primers covered every V and J gene segment, and in the second PCR, barcodes and Illumina adapters were added. CDR3 libraries were sequenced using an Illumina instrument. Per the source publication's procedure: Vendor-provided pipelines were combined with custom analysis of raw data in R/Bioconductor under R version 3.3.0. Clonality, ranging from 0 to 1, was calculated as the inverse of the normalised Shannon entropy of all productive clones. The repertoire share taken up by the top 100 clones defined high-frequency clones, and only clones that passed a 95% confidence test were kept. Repertoire diversity was measured with the Simpson index, and overlap between samples was measured with the Morisita-Horn index. Imported from immuneACCESS, the table was reduced by TCRdb to in-frame sequences with V and J called. These copies leave out some clones; in studies compared against another copy, an unresolved V gene accounts for under half, and the cause of the remainder is not known. V, J and clone size are those of that table, while D and trimming were read from the DNA. Counted in this sample were more than 10,000 clones; 78% of them appeared once. The ten largest clones represent about 5% of the sample.

This sample's time point label indicates: neoterminal ileum biopsy at postoperative endoscopy, about 6 months after surgery. Adults with ileal or ileocolonic Crohn's disease for whom ileocolonic resection was indicated were considered eligible. Before DNA extraction, whole ileal mucosal biopsies were kept frozen at -80 degrees C. A TRizol-based method was used to extract genomic DNA from the frozen whole biopsies, and the DNA was quantified with a NanoDrop 2000 spectrophotometer. The data belong to a study of T cell repertoires in ileal Crohn's disease (dated by TCRdb to the late 2010s). About the investigation overall: Median disease duration was approximately 8 years, and 35% to 40% of patients were identified as active smokers at the time of surgery. Endoscopic postoperative recurrence was defined by a Rutgeerts score above i0. Roughly half of the patients were given postoperative therapy, with around 11 receiving thiopurines and over 15 receiving anti-TNF agents. Every patient underwent surgery because of a complication, which was stricturing disease in approximately 60% of cases and penetrating disease in approximately 40%. The M6 samples were biopsies of the neoterminal ileum collected during postoperative colonoscopy. The study was conducted in parallel with a multicentre cohort built to find predictors of early endoscopic recurrence after ileocolonic resection. TCR repertoire analysis was done in 45 to 65 Crohn's disease patients from a prospective multicentre cohort. A total of about 150 mucosal samples from roughly 57 patients were sequenced, with samples obtained at several locations on the surgical specimen and at postoperative endoscopy.

The cysteine opens and the phenylalanine closes a CDR3 of 13 amino acids. The read is trimmed to its CDR3 DNA, 39 bases read in frame from base 1. The germline V gene specifies SGHRS as CDR1 and YFSETQ as CDR2. Here V drops 5 bases and J drops 3 bases, and the junction holds 4 bases not matched to any gene. Broader findings and caveats from the paper: The timing of postoperative endoscopy varied within the first year after surgery, and the median delay was 6.9 months. Higher percentages of high-frequency clones at the time of surgery were linked to endoscopic recurrence, and every patient with clonality above 26.8% (18/57) had recurrence. Mucosal CD4 and CD8 T cells were sorted and sequenced only in a subgroup of patients, whose size was not stated. Patients who were active smokers at surgery had a significantly higher proportion of clonal expansions than non-smokers (around 24% vs 18%, p=0.02). More high-frequency clones were carried by sorted CD8 T cells than by CD4 T cells, suggesting that mucosal expansions were mainly CD8.

The sequence is built from TRBV5-1 and TRBJ2-7, with 8 bases aligning to TRBD1. Specimen: ileal tissue. The source of this sequence is an adult with Crohn's disease. The CDR3 is CASRGQGRYEQYF. Read as DNA, the sequence is TGCGCCAGCAGAGGACAGGGCCGCTACGAGCAGTACTTC.